The entry that follows covers one TCR beta chain sequence. As yet, its antigen is unknown. Stated time point: week 5, during vaccination. Vaccine doses each comprised 300 ug of mutant IDH1 20-mer peptide, with topical imiquimod. This record comes from a study of a mutant IDH1 vaccine in newly diagnosed glioma. Background on the study: Vaccines were first given 4-6 weeks after radiotherapy alone, or with temozolomide cycles. Sex among treated patients split about 60% male, approximately 40% female; mean age was approximately 38 years. General observations from the study: Pseudoprogression apparently lacked any relation to changes in top peripheral T cell clonotypes.

Sequenced by immunoSEQ multiplex PCR; TCRdb stores in-frame clones only, minus some. The table includes roughly 51,000 clones, 70% to 90% detected once. This receptor was obtained from a man aged 25-45 years with glioma. Material: PBMCs, obtained from a glioma patient whose treatment included an IDH1 peptide vaccine.

The CDR3 nucleotides read TGTGCTAGTGGTTTGCCACAGGGTTGGGGGCAAGAGACCCAGTACTTC. This sequence encodes CASGLPQGWGQETQYF. The rearrangement uses TRBV12-5 and TRBJ2-5; D might be TRBD1 (6 bases). Germline CDR1 LGHNT, CDR2 FRNRAP. The CDR3 consists of 16 residues. V lost 2 bases to trimming and J lost 2 bases, with 15 bases between them.